The 8 T cell receptor beta chains in this list originate from one sample, sequenced in a study of cytomegalovirus exposure and HLA in healthy donors. Clones were sequenced by immunoSEQ multiplex PCR, and TCRdb holds only the in-frame ones, with some missing. The sample has 150,000 to 200,000 clones; more than 80% are singletons. Material: PBMCs. Receptor source: a man aged 18-30 years in good health and CMV-seropositive.

The J gene is TRBJ1-5, the V gene TRBV10-2; 8 bases fit TRBD1. The CDR3 length is 13 residues. Germline CDR1 WSHSY, CDR2 SAAADI. V gave up 10 bases and J gave up 2 bases; unmatched junction bases: 4. For the CDR3, the DNA is TGCGCCACCGTGGACAGGGGCAATCAGCCCCAGCATTTT. Its protein product is CATVDRGNQPQHF.

The rearrangement joins TRBV7-9 to TRBJ2-1; D remains unclear. Trimming cost V 4 bases and J 10 bases, with 14 bases left between them. CDR1 and CDR2 (germline): SEHNR, FQNEAQ (reference sequence). The CDR3 consists of 13 residues. In DNA form, the CDR3 reads TGTGCCAGCAGCTCGCTAGAGGCTGGCGAGCAGTTCTTC. It yields the protein CASSSLEAGEQFF.

The V gene is TRBV11-2, the J gene TRBJ2-7; no reliable D call. CDR3 length equals 14 residues. Trimming left V 4 bases short and J 3 bases short, with 13 bases between. Per germline, CDR1 SGHAT and CDR2 FQNNGV. The CDR3 region is CASSSLTGLYEQYF. In DNA form, the CDR3 reads TGTGCCAGCAGCTCCCTGACTGGCCTCTACGAGCAGTACTTC.

The chain is built from TRBV29-1 and TRBJ1-1, with a tentative D call TRBD1 (6 bases). V dropped 7 bases and J dropped 3 bases, with 12 bases sitting between them. Germline V lookup: CDR1 SQVTM, CDR2 ANQGSEA. The CDR3 consists of 12 residues. CDR3 coding DNA: TGCAGCGACCTTGGACAGTACACTGAAGCTTTCTTT. It codes for CSDLGQYTEAFF.

The CDR3 DNA sequence: TGTGCCCGCAAGGGGGCAACCTTAAGCTCTGGGGCCAACGTCCTGACTTTC. This gives the protein CARKGATLSSGANVLTF. The chain has TRBV27 and TRBJ2-6, with 7 bases identical to TRBD1. The CDR3 runs to 17 residues. Germline V gene lookup returns CDR1 MNHEY and CDR2 SMNVEV (reference sequence). Losses at the gene ends were 11 bases for V and 0 bases for J; bases not matched to a gene: 13.

The chain uses TRBV4-1 and TRBJ2-7, with 11 bases that match TRBD1. Germline V CDR1 and CDR2: MGHRA, YSYEKL. The V segment lost 3 bases and the J segment 1 base; nucleotides outside the gene matches: 2. The CDR3 runs to 15 residues. Here the CDR3 reads CASSHGTGGSYEQYF. CDR3 nucleotides: TGCGCCAGCAGCCATGGGACAGGGGGATCCTACGAGCAGTACTTC.

Regarding this clone: Other DNA sequences within the sample encode an identical CDR3. The CDR3 loop is CASSLQGLYEQYF. In DNA, the CDR3 is TGTGCCAGCAGTTTACAGGGGTTATACGAGCAGTACTTC. This chain links TRBV28 with TRBJ2-7; D possibly corresponds to TRBD1 (6 bases). The germline V gene encodes CDR1 MDHEN and CDR2 SYDVKM. The CDR3 spans 13 residues. The V end was cut by 2 bases, the J end by 4 bases, with 9 bases between.

The chain is built from TRBV28 and TRBJ2-5; 7 bases agree with TRBD1. Germline V gene sequence: CDR1 MDHEN, CDR2 SYDVKM. Trimming removed 6 bases from V and 4 bases from J; junction bases left unmatched: 17. The CDR3 is 17 residues long. The CDR3 DNA is TGTGCCAGCAGCTCTCCGGACAGGCCTGAGGGGGTAGAGACCCAGTACTTC. Translation: CASSSPDRPEGVETQYF.